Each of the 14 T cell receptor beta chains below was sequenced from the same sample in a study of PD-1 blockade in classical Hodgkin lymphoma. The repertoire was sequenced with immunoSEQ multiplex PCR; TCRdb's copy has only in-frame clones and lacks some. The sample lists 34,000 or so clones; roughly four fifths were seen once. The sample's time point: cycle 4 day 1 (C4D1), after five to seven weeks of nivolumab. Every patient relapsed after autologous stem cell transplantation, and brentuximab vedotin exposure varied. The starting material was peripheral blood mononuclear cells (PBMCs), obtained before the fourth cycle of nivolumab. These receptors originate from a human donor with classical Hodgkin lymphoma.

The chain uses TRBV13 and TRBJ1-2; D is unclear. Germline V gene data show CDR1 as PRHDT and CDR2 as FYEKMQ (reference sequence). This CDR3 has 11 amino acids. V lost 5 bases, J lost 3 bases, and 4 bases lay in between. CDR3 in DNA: TGTGCCAGCAGCAGGGACTATGGCTACACCTTC. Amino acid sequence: CASSRDYGYTF.

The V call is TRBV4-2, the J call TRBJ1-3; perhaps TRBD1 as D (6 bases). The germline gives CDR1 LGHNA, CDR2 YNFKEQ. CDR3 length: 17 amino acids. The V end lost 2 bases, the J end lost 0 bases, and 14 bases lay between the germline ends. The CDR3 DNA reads TGTGCCAGCAGCCAACCCGGGGGACAAATCTCTGGAAACACCATATATTTT. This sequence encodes CASSQPGGQISGNTIYF.

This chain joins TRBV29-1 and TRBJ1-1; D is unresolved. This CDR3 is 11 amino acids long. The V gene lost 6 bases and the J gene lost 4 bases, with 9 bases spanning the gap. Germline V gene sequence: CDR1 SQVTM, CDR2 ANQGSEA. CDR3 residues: CSVRAGTEAFF. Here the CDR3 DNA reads TGCAGCGTGCGGGCGGGCACTGAAGCTTTCTTT.

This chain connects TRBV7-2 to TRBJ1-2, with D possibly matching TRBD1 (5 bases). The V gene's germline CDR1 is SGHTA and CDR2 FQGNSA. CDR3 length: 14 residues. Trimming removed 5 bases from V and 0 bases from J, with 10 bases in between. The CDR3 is CASSRGGSNYGYTF. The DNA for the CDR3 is TGTGCCAGCAGCCGCGGGGGTTCTAACTATGGCTACACCTTC.

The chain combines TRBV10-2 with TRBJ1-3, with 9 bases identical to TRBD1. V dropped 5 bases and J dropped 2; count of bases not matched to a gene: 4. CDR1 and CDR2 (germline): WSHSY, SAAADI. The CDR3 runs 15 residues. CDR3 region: CASSPGTGTGNTIYF. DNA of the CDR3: TGCGCCAGCAGTCCCGGGACAGGGACTGGAAACACCATATATTTT.

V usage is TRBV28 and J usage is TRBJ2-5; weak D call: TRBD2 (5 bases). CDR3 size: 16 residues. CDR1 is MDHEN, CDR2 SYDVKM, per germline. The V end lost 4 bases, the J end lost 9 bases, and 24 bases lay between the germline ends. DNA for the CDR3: TGTGCCAGCAGTTCCACACTTGAGCGCCCGAGAGCGGCCCAGTACTTC. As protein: CASSSTLERPRAAQYF.

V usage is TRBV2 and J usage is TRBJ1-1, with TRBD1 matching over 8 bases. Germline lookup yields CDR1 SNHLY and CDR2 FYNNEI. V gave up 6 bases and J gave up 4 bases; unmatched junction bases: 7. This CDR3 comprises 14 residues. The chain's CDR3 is CASSYMDRVTEAFF. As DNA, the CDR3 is TGTGCCAGCAGCTACATGGACAGGGTCACTGAAGCTTTCTTT.

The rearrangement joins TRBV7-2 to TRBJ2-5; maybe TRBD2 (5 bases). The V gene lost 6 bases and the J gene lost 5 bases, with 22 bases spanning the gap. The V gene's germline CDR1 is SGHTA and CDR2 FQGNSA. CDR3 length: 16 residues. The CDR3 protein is CASRGSFVAREETQYF. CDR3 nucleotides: TGTGCCAGCAGAGGGTCTTTCGTAGCGAGGGAGGAGACCCAGTACTTC.

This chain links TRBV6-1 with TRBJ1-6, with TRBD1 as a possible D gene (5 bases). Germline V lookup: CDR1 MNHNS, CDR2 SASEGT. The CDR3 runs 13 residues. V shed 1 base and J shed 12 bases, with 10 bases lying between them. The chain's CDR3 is CASSEVPQGPLHF. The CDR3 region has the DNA TGTGCCAGCAGTGAAGTCCCGCAGGGACCCCTCCACTTT.

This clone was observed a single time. The CDR3 DNA reads as TGTGCCAGCAGCCCCCGCCGCTCGGACAGCGCCTCCAGGGAGACCCAGTACTTC. Translated, it gives CASSPRRSDSASRETQYF. The V gene is TRBV7-9, the J gene TRBJ2-5; D is possibly TRBD1 (6 bases). V dropped 5 bases and J dropped 5 bases, with 27 bases sitting between them. Germline V gene sequence: CDR1 SEHNR, CDR2 FQNEAQ (reference sequence). This CDR3 has 18 residues.

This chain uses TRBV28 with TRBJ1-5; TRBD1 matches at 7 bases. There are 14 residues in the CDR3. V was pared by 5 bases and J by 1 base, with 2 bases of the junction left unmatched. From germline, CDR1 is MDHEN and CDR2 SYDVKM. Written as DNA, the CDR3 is TGTGCCAGCAGTGGCAGGGGGAGCAATCAGCCCCAGCATTTT. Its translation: CASSGRGSNQPQHF. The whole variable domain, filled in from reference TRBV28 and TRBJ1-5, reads DVKVTQSSRYLVKRTGEKVFLECVQDMDHENMFWYRQDPGLGLRLIYFSYDVKMKEKGDIPEGYSVSREKKERFSLILESASTNQTSMYLCASSGRGSNQPQHFGDGTRLSIL.

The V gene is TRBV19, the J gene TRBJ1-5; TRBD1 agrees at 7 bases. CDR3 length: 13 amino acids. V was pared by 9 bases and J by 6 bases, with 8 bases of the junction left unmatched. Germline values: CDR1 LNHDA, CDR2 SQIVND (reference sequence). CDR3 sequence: CASTPDRAQPQHF. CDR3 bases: TGTGCCAGCACGCCCGACAGGGCTCAGCCCCAGCATTTT.

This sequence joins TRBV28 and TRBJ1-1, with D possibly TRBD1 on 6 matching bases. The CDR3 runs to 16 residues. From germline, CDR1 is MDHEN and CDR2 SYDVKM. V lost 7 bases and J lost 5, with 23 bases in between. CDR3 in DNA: TGTGCCAGCACCCTTCCTTCAGGGGCCGGCGGGACTGAAGCTTTCTTT. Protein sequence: CASTLPSGAGGTEAFF.

The CDR3 DNA reads as TGTGCCAGCAGCCATGGAGGGGCCATAGCGGGGGGGCCAGATACGCAGTATTTT. This encodes CASSHGGAIAGGPDTQYF. The J gene is TRBJ2-3, the V gene TRBV4-2; 11 nucleotides agree with TRBD2. The CDR3 is 18 residues long. Germline values: CDR1 LGHNA, CDR2 YNFKEQ. After removal of 3 bases from V and 4 bases from J, the junction contained 12 bases not matched to a gene.